This T cell receptor (beta chain) was identified during a study of vaccination effects on CD4 cells after COVID-19. Repertoires were generated with immunoSEQ multiplex PCR, while TCRdb's copy carries only in-frame clones and drops some. In the table there are over 45,000 clones, around 70% of which are singletons. This clone was seen more than once but under ten times. Its target is unknown. V was cut by 1 base and J by 3 bases, with 14 bases left in between. The CDR3 contains 16 residues. Looked up from germline, CDR1 is SGHDT and CDR2 is YYEEEE. Following culture for around 10 days, CD4+ T cells were isolated. The participants, recipients of two vaccine doses, got either BNT162b2 or mRNA-1273.

Source: CD4+ T cells from PBMCs cultured without peptide, taken after COVID-19 vaccination. The genes are TRBV5-6 and TRBJ1-3; D is undetermined. The TCR comes from a human donor who received a COVID-19 vaccine. Here the CDR3 DNA reads TGTGCCAGCAGCTTGTTTCAGTCACTTAGTGGAAACACCATATATTTT. It yields the protein CASSLFQSLSGNTIYF. Full variable domain (missing parts from reference TRBV5-6 and TRBJ1-3): DAGVTQSPTHLIKTRGQQVTLRCSPKSGHDTVSWYQQALGQGPQFIFQYYEEEERQRGNFPDRFSGHQFPNYSSELNVNALLLGDSALYLCASSLFQSLSGNTIYFGEGSWLTVV.